This record concerns one TCR beta chain sequence. Trimming took off 5 bases at V and 9 bases at J, with 14 bases between the two ends. Germline V gene sequence: CDR1 MNHEY, CDR2 SVGAGI. CDR3 length: 14 residues. This entry is derived from a study of T cell responses to AZD1222 COVID-19 vaccine. Profiled with immunoSEQ multiplex PCR; TCRdb holds only in-frame clones, not every one. The profile shows 65,000 to 80,000 clones, roughly nine tenths of them singletons. This chain uses TRBV6-5 with TRBJ1-6; possible D gene TRBD1, 5 bases. The sequencing here drew on peripheral blood, taken on day 0 of MenACWY control vaccination. The TCR originated in an adult in good health. The CDR3 loop is CASSPGAFGSPLHF. CDR3 in DNA: TGTGCCAGCAGTCCCGGGGCATTCGGTTCACCCCTCCACTTT.